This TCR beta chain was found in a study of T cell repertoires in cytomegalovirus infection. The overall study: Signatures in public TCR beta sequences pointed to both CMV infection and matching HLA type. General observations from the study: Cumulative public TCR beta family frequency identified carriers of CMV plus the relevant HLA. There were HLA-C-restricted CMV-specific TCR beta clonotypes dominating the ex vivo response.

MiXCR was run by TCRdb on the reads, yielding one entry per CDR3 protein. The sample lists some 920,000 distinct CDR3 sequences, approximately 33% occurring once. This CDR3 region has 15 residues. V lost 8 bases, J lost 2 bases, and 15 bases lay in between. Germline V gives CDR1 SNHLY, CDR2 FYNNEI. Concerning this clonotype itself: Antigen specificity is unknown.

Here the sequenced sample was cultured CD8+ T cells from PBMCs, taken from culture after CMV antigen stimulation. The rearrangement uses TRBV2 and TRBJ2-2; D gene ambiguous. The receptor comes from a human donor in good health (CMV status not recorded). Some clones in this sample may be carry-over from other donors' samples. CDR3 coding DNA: TGTGCCAGCTGGGTGGTGAGGATTAACACCGGGGAGCTGTTTTTT. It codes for CASWVVRINTGELFF.